This TCR beta chain was sequenced for a study of CD8 T cells in Susac syndrome. The authors reverse transcribed roughly 0.5 to 1 ug RNA with random hexamers. It was immunoSEQ multiplex PCR that amplified TCR beta CDR3 across 54 Vbeta and 13 Jbeta. One entry per CDR3 protein, called by TCRdb with MiXCR from the immunoSEQ multiplex PCR reads. The sample has approximately 120,000 distinct CDR3 sequences, around 95% seen once. In blood CD8+ and CD4+ T cells, TCR beta underwent sequencing. Controls were healthy donors (matched for age and sex). Sequences were obtained from CD4+ T cells from PBMCs. The clonotype was recovered from a human donor in good health.

CDR3 in amino acids: CASISPGRYSGYTF. The CDR3 DNA follows: TGTGCCAGTATCTCCCCCGGCAGATATAGTGGCTACACCTTC. The chain combines TRBV19 with TRBJ1-2; the D is unclear. V was shortened by 7 bases and J by 7 bases, with 19 bases between the two germline ends. This CDR3 is built from 14 residues. Germline-derived CDR1 and CDR2 are LNHDA and SQIVND (reference sequence). The variable domain in full, completed from reference TRBV19 and TRBJ1-2, reads DGGITQSPKYLFRKEGQNVTLSCEQNLNHDAMYWYRQDPGQGLRLIYYSQIVNDFQKGDIAEGYSVSREKKESFPLTVTSAQKNPTAFYLCASISPGRYSGYTFGSGTRLTVV.